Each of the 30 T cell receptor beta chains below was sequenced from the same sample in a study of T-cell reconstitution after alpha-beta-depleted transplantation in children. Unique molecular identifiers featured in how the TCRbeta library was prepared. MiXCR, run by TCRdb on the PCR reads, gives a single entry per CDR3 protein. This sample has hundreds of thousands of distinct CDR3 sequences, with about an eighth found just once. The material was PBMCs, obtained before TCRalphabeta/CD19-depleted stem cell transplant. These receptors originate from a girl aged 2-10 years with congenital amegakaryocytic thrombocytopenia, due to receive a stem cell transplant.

CDR3 DNA sequence: TGCGCCAGCAGCATTGACAGGCTAAACACTGAAGCTTTCTTT. Translating gives CASSIDRLNTEAFF. The rearrangement links TRBV5-1 to TRBJ1-1; maybe TRBD1 (6 bases). V lost 4 bases, J lost 2 bases, and 12 bases lay in between. The CDR3 is 14 residues long. Germline loops: CDR1 SGHRS, CDR2 YFSETQ.

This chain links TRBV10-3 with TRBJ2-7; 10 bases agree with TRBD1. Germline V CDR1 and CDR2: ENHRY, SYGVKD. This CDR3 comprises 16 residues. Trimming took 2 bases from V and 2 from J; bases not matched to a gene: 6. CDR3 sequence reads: CAISEPRDRGPYEQYF. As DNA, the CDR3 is TGTGCCATCAGTGAGCCCCGGGACAGGGGCCCCTACGAGCAGTACTTC.

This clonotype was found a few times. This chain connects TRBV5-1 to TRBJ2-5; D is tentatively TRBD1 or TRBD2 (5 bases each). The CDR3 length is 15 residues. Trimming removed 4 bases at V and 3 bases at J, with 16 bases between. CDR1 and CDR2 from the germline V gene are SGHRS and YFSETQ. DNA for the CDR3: TGCGCCAGCAGCCCCGGGACGGTCAATAAAGAGACCCAGTACTTC. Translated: CASSPGTVNKETQYF.

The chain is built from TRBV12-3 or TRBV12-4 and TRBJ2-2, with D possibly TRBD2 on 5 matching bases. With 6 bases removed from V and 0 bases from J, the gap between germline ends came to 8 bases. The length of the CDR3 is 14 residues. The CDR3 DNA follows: TGTGCCAGCAGATCCGGGACGAACACCGGGGAGCTGTTTTTT. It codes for CASRSGTNTGELFF.

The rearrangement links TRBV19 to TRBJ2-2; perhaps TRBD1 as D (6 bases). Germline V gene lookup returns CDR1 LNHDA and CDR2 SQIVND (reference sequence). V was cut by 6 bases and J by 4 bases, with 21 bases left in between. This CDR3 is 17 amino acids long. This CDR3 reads CASRKNAGVSTTGELFF. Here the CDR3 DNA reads TGTGCCAGTAGAAAAAACGCAGGGGTTTCGACCACCGGGGAGCTGTTTTTT.

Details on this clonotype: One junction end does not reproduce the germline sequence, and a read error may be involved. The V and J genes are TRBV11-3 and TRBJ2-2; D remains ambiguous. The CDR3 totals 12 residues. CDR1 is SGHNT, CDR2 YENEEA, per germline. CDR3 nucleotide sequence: TGTCCCAGCAGCCCCCGAGCCGGGGAGCTGTTTTTT. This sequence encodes CPSSPRAGELFF.

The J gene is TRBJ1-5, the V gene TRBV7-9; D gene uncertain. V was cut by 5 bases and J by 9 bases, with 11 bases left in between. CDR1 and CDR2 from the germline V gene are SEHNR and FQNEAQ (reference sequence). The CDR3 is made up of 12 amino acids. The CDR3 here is CASSAPMGPQHF. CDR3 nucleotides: TGTGCCAGCAGCGCCCCAATGGGGCCCCAGCATTTT.

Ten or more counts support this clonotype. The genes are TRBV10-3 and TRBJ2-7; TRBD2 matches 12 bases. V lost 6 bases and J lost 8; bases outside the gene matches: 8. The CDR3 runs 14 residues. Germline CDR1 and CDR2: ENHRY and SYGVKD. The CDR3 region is CAIRGRLAGEQQYF. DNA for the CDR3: TGTGCCATCAGGGGAAGACTAGCGGGAGAACAGCAGTACTTC.

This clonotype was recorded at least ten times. The DNA for the CDR3 is TGTGCCAGCAGTCCTTATAGACTAGCGGGAAATGCAGATACGCAGTATTTT. Protein product: CASSPYRLAGNADTQYF. J is TRBJ2-3 and V is TRBV12-3 or TRBV12-4, with TRBD2 matching 11 bases. V dropped 5 bases and J dropped 4; count of bases not matched to a gene: 11. The length of the CDR3 is 17 residues.

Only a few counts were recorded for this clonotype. CDR3 bases: TGCAGTGCTAGAGTGGTGGGCTCGACTAGCGGGCGTCTCACAGATACGCAGTATTTT. It yields the protein CSARVVGSTSGRLTDTQYF. The chain uses TRBV20-1 and TRBJ2-3, with 10 bases fitting TRBD2. Germline loops: CDR1 DFQATT, CDR2 SNEGSKA (reference sequence). The junction had 15 bases not matched to a gene; V was cut back by 1 base and J by 2 bases. This CDR3 has 19 amino acids.

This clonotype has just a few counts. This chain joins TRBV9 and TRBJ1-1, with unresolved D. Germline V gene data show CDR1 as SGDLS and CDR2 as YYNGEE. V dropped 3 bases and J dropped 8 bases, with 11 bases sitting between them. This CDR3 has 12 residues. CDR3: CASSAPQMEAFF. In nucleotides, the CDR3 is TGTGCCAGCAGCGCCCCACAAATGGAAGCTTTCTTT.

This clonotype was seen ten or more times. The CDR3 bases are TGCAGTGCTCGTCCGGTTTCTGCTAGCGGGTTTGAGCAGTTCTTC. Translation gives CSARPVSASGFEQFF. V gene TRBV20-1 combines with J gene TRBJ2-1, with 8 bases aligning to TRBD2. Germline V CDR1 and CDR2: DFQATT, SNEGSKA (reference sequence). This CDR3 spans 15 amino acids. Losses at the gene ends were 5 bases for V and 9 bases for J; bases not matched to a gene: 15.

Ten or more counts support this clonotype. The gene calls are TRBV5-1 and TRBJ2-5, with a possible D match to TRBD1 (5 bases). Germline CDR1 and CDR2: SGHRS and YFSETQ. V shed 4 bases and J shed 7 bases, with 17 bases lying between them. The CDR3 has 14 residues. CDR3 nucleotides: TGCGCCAGCAGCCACGAGACAGCCGTCGGGACCCAGTACTTC. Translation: CASSHETAVGTQYF.

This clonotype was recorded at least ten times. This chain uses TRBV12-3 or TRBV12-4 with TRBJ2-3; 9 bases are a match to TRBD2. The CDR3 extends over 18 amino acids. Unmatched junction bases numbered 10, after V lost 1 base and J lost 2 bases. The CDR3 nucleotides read TGTGCCAGCAGTTTAGGGTTAAGGACTAGCGATCTCACAGATACGCAGTATTTT. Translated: CASSLGLRTSDLTDTQYF.

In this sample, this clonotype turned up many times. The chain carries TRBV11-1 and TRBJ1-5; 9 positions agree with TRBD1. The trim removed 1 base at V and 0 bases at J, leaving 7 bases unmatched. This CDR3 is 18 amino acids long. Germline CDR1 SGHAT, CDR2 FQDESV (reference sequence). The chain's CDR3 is CASSLVRQGVYSNQPQHF. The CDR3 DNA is TGTGCCAGCAGCTTAGTAAGACAGGGGGTGTATAGCAATCAGCCCCAGCATTTT.

The CDR3 nucleotides read TGTGCCAGCAGCCGACTAGCGGAGAGGGAATTAAACATTCAGTACTTC. This encodes CASSRLAERELNIQYF. This rearrangement joins TRBV28 to TRBJ2-4; 9 positions match TRBD2. V trimming: 6 bases; J trimming: 6 bases; junction bases outside the gene matches: 12. Germline CDR1 is MDHEN and CDR2 is SYDVKM. The CDR3 extends over 16 amino acids.

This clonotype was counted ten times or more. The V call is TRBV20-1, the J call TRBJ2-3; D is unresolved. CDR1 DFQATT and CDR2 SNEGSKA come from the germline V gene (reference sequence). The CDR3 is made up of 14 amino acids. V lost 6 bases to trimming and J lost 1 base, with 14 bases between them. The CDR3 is CSAPGPWGTDTQYF. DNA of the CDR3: TGCAGTGCGCCCGGGCCTTGGGGCACAGATACGCAGTATTTT.

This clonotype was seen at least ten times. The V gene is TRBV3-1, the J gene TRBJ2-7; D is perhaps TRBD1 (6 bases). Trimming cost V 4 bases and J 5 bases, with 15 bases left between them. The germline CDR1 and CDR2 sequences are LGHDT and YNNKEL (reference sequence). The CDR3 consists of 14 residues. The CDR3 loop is CASSLWTDRDEQYF. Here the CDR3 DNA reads TGTGCCAGCAGCCTGTGGACAGATAGGGACGAGCAGTACTTC.

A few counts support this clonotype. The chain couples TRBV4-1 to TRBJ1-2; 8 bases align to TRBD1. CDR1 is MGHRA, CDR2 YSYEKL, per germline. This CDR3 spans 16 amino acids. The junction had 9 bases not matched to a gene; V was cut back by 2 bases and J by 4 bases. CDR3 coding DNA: TGCGCCAGCAGCCAAATCAGGGCAGGGGGCGCCTATGGCTACACCTTC. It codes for CASSQIRAGGAYGYTF.

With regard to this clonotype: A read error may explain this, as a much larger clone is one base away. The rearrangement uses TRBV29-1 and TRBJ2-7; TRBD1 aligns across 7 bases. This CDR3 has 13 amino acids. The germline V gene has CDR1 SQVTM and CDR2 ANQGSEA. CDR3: CSVGQDGHYGQYF. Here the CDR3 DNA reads TGCAGCGTCGGACAGGATGGGCACTACGGGCAGTACTTC.

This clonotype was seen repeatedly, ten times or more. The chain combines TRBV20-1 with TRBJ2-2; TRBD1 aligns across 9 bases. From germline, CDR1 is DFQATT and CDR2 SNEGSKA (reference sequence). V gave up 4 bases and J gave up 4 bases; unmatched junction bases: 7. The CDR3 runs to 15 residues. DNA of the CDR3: TGCAGTGCTAAGAACCGGGACAGGGCCACCGGGGAGCTGTTTTTT. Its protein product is CSAKNRDRATGELFF.

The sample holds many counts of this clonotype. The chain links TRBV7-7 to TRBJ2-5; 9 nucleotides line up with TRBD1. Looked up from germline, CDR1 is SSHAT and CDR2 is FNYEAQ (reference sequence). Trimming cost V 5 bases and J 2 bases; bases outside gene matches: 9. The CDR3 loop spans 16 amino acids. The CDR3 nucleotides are TGTGCCAGCAGCGTAGACAGGGGGAAGGGACAAGAGACCCAGTACTTC. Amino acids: CASSVDRGKGQETQYF. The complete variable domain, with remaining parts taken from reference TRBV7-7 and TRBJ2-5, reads GAGVSQSPRYKVTKRGQDVTLRCDPISSHATLYWYQQALGQGPEFLTYFNYEAQPDKSGLPSDRFSAERPEGSISTLTIQRTEQRDSAMYRCASSVDRGKGQETQYFGPGTRLLVL.

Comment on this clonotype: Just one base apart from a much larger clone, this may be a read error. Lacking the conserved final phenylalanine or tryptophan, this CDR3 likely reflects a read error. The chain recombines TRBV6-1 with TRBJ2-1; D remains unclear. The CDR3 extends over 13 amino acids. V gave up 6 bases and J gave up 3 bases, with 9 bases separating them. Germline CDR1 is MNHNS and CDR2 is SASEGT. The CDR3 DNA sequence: TGTGCCAGCAGGCCGGGTCTCTACAATGAGCAGTTCTCC. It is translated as CASRPGLYNEQFS.

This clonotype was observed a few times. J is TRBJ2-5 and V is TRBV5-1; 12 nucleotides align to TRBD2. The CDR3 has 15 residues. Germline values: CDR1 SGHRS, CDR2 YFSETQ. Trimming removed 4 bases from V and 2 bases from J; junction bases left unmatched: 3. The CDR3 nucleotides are TGCGCCAGCAGCGTCGGACTAGCGGGACAAGAGACCCAGTACTTC. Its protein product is CASSVGLAGQETQYF.

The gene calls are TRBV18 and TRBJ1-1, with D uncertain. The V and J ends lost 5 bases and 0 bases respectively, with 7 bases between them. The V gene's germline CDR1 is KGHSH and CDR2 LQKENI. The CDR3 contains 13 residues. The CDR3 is CASSGAMNTEAFF. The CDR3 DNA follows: TGTGCCAGCTCAGGCGCCATGAACACTGAAGCTTTCTTT.

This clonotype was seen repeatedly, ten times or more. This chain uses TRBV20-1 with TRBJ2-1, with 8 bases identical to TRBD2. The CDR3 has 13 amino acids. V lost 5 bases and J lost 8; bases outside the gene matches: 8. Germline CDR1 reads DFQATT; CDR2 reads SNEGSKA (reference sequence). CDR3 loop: CSAGKTSDHEQFF. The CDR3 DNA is TGCAGTGCTGGGAAGACTAGCGACCATGAGCAGTTCTTC.

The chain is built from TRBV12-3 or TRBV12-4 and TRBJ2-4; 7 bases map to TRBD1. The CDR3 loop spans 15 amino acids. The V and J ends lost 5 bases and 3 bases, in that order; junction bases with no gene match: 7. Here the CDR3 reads CASSKGQTIKNIQYF. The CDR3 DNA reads TGTGCCAGCAGTAAGGGACAGACGATCAAAAACATTCAGTACTTC.

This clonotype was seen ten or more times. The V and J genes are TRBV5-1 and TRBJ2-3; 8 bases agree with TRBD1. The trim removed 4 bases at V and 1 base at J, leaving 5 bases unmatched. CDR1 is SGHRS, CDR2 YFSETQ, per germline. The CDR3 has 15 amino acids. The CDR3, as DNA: TGCGCCAGCAGCGGAGAACAGGGGGGCACAGATACGCAGTATTTT. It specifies CASSGEQGGTDTQYF.

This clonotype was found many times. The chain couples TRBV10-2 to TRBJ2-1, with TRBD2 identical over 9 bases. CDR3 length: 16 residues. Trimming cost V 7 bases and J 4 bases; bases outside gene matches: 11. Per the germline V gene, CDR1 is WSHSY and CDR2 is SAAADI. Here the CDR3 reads CASIKVAGAPYNEQFF. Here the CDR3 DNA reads TGCGCCAGCATTAAAGTAGCGGGAGCACCATACAATGAGCAGTTCTTC.

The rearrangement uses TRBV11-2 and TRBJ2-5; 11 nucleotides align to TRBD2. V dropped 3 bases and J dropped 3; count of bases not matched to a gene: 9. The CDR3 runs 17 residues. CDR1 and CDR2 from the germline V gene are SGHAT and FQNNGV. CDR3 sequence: CASSFDSPGLAEETQYF. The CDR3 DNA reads TGTGCCAGCAGCTTCGATTCTCCGGGACTAGCGGAAGAGACCCAGTACTTC.